The T cell receptor beta chain under discussion was sequenced for a study of T cell clonality in common variable immunodeficiency. This clone was counted at least ten times. Heparinized whole blood, roughly 5 to 8 ml, came from each donor. Clones were read by immunoSEQ multiplex PCR, and TCRdb kept only the in-frame ones, dropping some. Observed in the sample are tens of thousands of clones, none of them singletons. The source of this sequence is a person between 18 and 69 years old in good health. Sequencing was performed on peripheral blood mononuclear cells.

CDR3 in amino acids: CASTLQGAVAEQYF. CDR3 bases read: TGTGCCAGCACGCTCCAGGGGGCGGTTGCCGAG. The rearrangement links TRBV6-2 or TRBV6-3 to TRBJ2-7, with TRBD1 matching 8 bases. The CDR3 end falls 3 residues outside the read, so it is completed with the germline J gene. In germline, CDR1 is MNHEY, CDR2 SVGEGT. The CDR3 has 14 amino acids. Germline trimming cut 7 bases from V and 6 bases from J; bases unmatched to any gene: 11.